The 16 T cell receptor beta chains in this list originate from one sample, sequenced in a study of beta chain features in type 1 diabetes (dated by TCRdb to between 2017 and 2018). The library was obtained by the immunoSEQ multiplex PCR assay. The entire isolated RNA was reverse transcribed using the High Capacity cDNA Reverse Transcription Kit, and thus expressed TCRB transcripts were sequenced. The table comes from immuneACCESS by way of TCRdb, which keeps in-frame sequences with V and J called. Part of the clones is missing from these tables; in studies checked, under half for an unresolved V gene and the rest for unknown reasons. The sample data list 250,000 to 300,000 clones, and around 7.3% of these were observed just once. Roughly 1% of the sample comes from the top ten. Sequencing was done on a sample of central memory CD4+ T cells from blood. Source of these receptors: a woman between 18 and 29 years old in good health.

J is TRBJ1-4 and V is TRBV7-2, with unresolved D. The CDR3 covers 14 residues. Trimming took off 1 base at V and 8 bases at J, with 11 bases between the two ends. Germline values: CDR1 SGHTA, CDR2 FQGNSA. CDR3 coding DNA: TGTGCCAGCAGCTTAGGAGTAGTCAACGAAAAACTGTTTTTT. Translation gives CASSLGVVNEKLFF.

This clone was seen only a few times. This chain links TRBV7-2 with TRBJ2-3; 8 nucleotides agree with TRBD2. The germline V gene encodes CDR1 SGHTA and CDR2 FQGNSA. The CDR3 is 17 residues long. V lost 1 base to trimming and J lost 0 bases; unmatched junction nucleotides: 6. CDR3 DNA: TGTGCCAGCAGCTTAGTCGGTAGCGGGGTGAGCACAGATACGCAGTATTTT. Its translation is CASSLVGSGVSTDTQYF.

V usage is TRBV5-1 and J usage is TRBJ1-1; D remains ambiguous. V was cut by 0 bases and J by 6 bases, with 12 bases left in between. From germline, CDR1 is SGHRS and CDR2 YFSETQ. This CDR3 has 14 residues. The CDR3 is CASSLVTSGSEAFF. The CDR3 region has the DNA TGCGCCAGCAGCTTGGTGACGTCTGGGTCTGAAGCTTTCTTT.

The chain has TRBV2 and TRBJ1-1, with 7 bases identical to TRBD1. V was clipped by 5 bases and J by 0 bases; unmatched bases: 6. Germline V gene sequence: CDR1 SNHLY, CDR2 FYNNEI. CDR3 size: 15 residues. CDR3 sequence: CASSNYRGLNTEAFF. The DNA for the CDR3 is TGTGCCAGCAGTAACTACAGGGGCCTGAACACTGAAGCTTTCTTT. The whole variable domain, filled in from reference TRBV2 and TRBJ1-1, reads EPEVTQTPSHQVTQMGQEVILRCVPISNHLYFYWYRQILGQKVEFLVSFYNNEISEKSEIFDDQFSVERPDGSNFTLKIRSTKLEDSAMYFCASSNYRGLNTEAFFGQGTRLTVV.

This clone was seen a few times. Other DNA variants within this sample encode the same CDR3. The chain couples TRBV9 to TRBJ2-7; 7 positions agree with TRBD1. Per the germline V gene, CDR1 is SGDLS and CDR2 is YYNGEE. The CDR3 runs 13 residues. J gave up 2 bases and V 3 bases, and 2 bases lay outside the gene matches. The CDR3 DNA is TGTGCCAGCAGCGGACAGGGAGCCTACGAGCAGTACTTC. Amino acid sequence: CASSGQGAYEQYF.

The table lists this clone with many counts. The rearrangement uses TRBV18 and TRBJ2-7, with 7 bases matching TRBD2. CDR3 length equals 16 residues. V lost 3 bases and J lost 6; bases outside the gene matches: 14. Germline CDR1 KGHSH, CDR2 LQKENI. For the CDR3, the DNA is TGTGCCAGCTCACCCTCCCCGGGGGAGGGTGCGGGCGAGCAGTACTTC. Its translation is CASSPSPGEGAGEQYF. Filled out from reference TRBV18 and TRBJ2-7, the complete variable domain reads NAGVMQNPRHLVRRRGQEARLRCSPMKGHSHVYWYRQLPEEGLKFMVYLQKENIIDESGMPKERFSAEFPKEGPSILRIQQVVRGDSAAYFCASSPSPGEGAGEQYFGPGTRLTVT.

This clone was found a few times. The V and J genes are TRBV5-1 and TRBJ2-5, with D perhaps TRBD1 (6 bases). From germline, CDR1 is SGHRS and CDR2 YFSETQ. Deletions cut 4 bases from V and 2 bases from J, with 18 bases between. CDR3 length: 16 amino acids. The CDR3 DNA reads TGCGCCAGCAGCGCCAGGATGACAGGATCGCAAGAGACCCAGTACTTC. It yields the protein CASSARMTGSQETQYF.

The chain couples TRBV2 to TRBJ2-2; 10 nucleotides align to TRBD2. CDR3 size: 16 residues. From germline, CDR1 is SNHLY and CDR2 FYNNEI. V was clipped by 7 bases and J by 4 bases; unmatched bases: 9. Here the CDR3 reads CASTERGGLSTGELFF. CDR3 in DNA: TGTGCCAGCACGGAGCGGGGGGGCTTGAGCACCGGGGAGCTGTTTTTT.

In this sample, this clone turned up a few times. Within the sample, other DNA sequences also encode this same CDR3. The rearrangement joins TRBV5-1 to TRBJ2-5, with TRBD1 identical over 7 bases. The V gene end was trimmed by 0 bases and the J gene end by 5 bases; junction bases not matched to a gene: 4. The germline gives CDR1 SGHRS, CDR2 YFSETQ. There are 14 residues in the CDR3. The DNA of the CDR3 is TGCGCCAGCAGCTTGGATACAGGGGTCGAGACCCAGTACTTC. Protein sequence: CASSLDTGVETQYF.

This chain uses TRBV7-2 with TRBJ1-2; D is ambiguous. Trimming took 10 bases from V and 3 from J, leaving 24 bases between them. The CDR3 extends over 16 amino acids. The V gene's germline CDR1 is SGHTA and CDR2 FQGNSA. CDR3 nucleotides: TGTGCCACCCCAAGAAGTTTAGCGGGTTACGACTATGGCTACACCTTC. Translated, it gives CATPRSLAGYDYGYTF.

In its sample, this clone was seen a few times. This chain connects TRBV27 to TRBJ2-1; the match to TRBD1 covers 7 bases. The V segment lost 10 bases and the J segment 5 bases; nucleotides outside the gene matches: 8. Germline CDR1 MNHEY, CDR2 SMNVEV (reference sequence). The CDR3 runs 13 residues. The CDR3 sequence is CATRQGVHNEQFF. The CDR3 nucleotides are TGTGCCACCCGACAGGGAGTCCACAATGAGCAGTTCTTC.

The rearrangement joins TRBV27 to TRBJ1-4; 12 nucleotides match TRBD1. This CDR3 spans 13 amino acids. From germline, CDR1 is MNHEY and CDR2 SMNVEV (reference sequence). The V gene end was trimmed by 8 bases and the J gene end by 7 bases; junction bases not matched to a gene: 2. As DNA, the CDR3 is TGTGCCAGCGGGACAGGGGGCATTGAAAAACTGTTTTTT. This codes for CASGTGGIEKLFF.

This clone was detected a few times. The V call is TRBV14, the J call TRBJ2-7, with D possibly being TRBD2 (6 bases). The germline V gene has CDR1 SGHDN and CDR2 FVKESK. Trimming removed 1 base from V and 4 bases from J, with 14 bases in between. The CDR3 sequence is 15 residues long. The CDR3 sequence is CASSQVGGQPYEQYF. CDR3 DNA sequence: TGTGCCAGCAGCCAAGTCGGGGGTCAGCCTTACGAGCAGTACTTC.

The chain recombines TRBV2 with TRBJ2-5; D gene unclear. V was clipped by 2 bases and J by 6 bases, with 13 bases between them. Germline-derived CDR1 and CDR2 are SNHLY and FYNNEI. This CDR3 spans 14 amino acids. CDR3 residues: CASSEMALQKTQYF. The CDR3 DNA is TGTGCCAGCAGTGAAATGGCTCTTCAAAAGACCCAGTACTTC.

The chain is built from TRBV29-1 and TRBJ1-1; D call uncertain. With 6 bases removed from V and 4 bases from J, the gap between germline ends came to 9 bases. Looked up from germline, CDR1 is SQVTM and CDR2 is ANQGSEA. The CDR3 has 11 residues. CDR3 sequence: CSVGPITEAFF. In DNA, the CDR3 is TGCAGCGTGGGTCCGATCACTGAAGCTTTCTTT. The whole variable domain, filled in from reference TRBV29-1 and TRBJ1-1, reads SAVISQKPSRDICQRGTSLTIQCQVDSQVTMMFWYRQQPGQSLTLIATANQGSEATYESGFVIDKFPISRPNLTFSTLTVSNMSPEDSSIYLCSVGPITEAFFGQGTRLTVV.

V and J are TRBV9 and TRBJ2-3; 9 bases agree with TRBD1. Germline V gene data show CDR1 as SGDLS and CDR2 as YYNGEE. J gave up 0 bases and V 4 bases, and 3 bases lay outside the gene matches. The CDR3 loop spans 15 amino acids. CDR3 loop: CASSHGQGSTDTQYF. CDR3 coding DNA: TGTGCCAGCAGCCATGGACAGGGGAGCACAGATACGCAGTATTTT.